The T cell receptor (beta chain) under discussion was sequenced for a study of CD8+ T cells in alopecia areata. Details on this clone: Its specificity is unknown.

PBMCs, the starting material, were the source of sorted CD4+ and CD8+ T cells. CDR3 length: 14 residues. CDR1 SNHLY and CDR2 FYNNEI come from the germline V gene. J gave up 4 bases and V 9 bases, and 11 bases lay outside the gene matches. cDNA reverse transcribed from extracted RNA served as the sequencing template. TCRdb's table, derived via immunoSEQ multiplex PCR, lists solely in-frame clones and lacks some. Of about 140,000 clones in the sample, 55% are singletons; the top ten hold 4% to 5.5%. Points from the study as a whole: In lesional scalp, particularly from alopecia totalis/universalis, clonality was higher than in normal scalp. Patients shared TCRs less clearly than mice did, possibly for HLA-related reasons.

This chain joins TRBV2 and TRBJ2-5; 7 bases fit TRBD2. The source material was CD4+ T cells sorted from blood. This TCR derives from a human donor in good health. The DNA of the CDR3 is TGTGCCAGTGACGACGGCGGGGGAGGAGAGACCCAGTACTTC. Its protein product is CASDDGGGGETQYF.